The rows below give T cell receptor beta chains drawn from one sample of a study of blood T cell repertoires in COVID-19. Libraries were prepared by immunoSEQ multiplex PCR; TCRdb keeps only in-frame clonotypes and omits some of them. Of over 150,000 clones in the sample, about four fifths were seen once. Material for sequencing was PBMCs or T cells enriched from blood (not recorded which). The receptors come from a woman aged 25 to 39 who had recovered from COVID-19. CDR3s include the opening cysteine and the closing phenylalanine or tryptophan. D genes are given only for firm matches. Size values are once, few and many counts, or a class for expanded clones, and some rows have none.

v_call	j_call	clone_size	d_call	cdr3_nt	cdr3_aa
TRBV2	TRBJ1-5	.	TRBD1	TGTGCCAGCAGTGAAGCGAGACAGGGGCCAGGGTATAGCAATCAGCCCCAGCATTTT	CASSEARQGPGYSNQPQHF
TRBV7-3	TRBJ2-2	.	TRBD1	TGTGCCAGCAGCTTAATAGGGGCAGGGGGAGTTGCCGGGGAGCTGTTTTTT	CASSLIGAGGVAGELFF
TRBV2	TRBJ2-1	.	TRBD2	TGTGCCAGCCGGCGGCGGGGGGGGGCGATTAGCGGGTCCTACAATGAGCAGTTCTTC	CASRRRGGAISGSYNEQFF
TRBV14	TRBJ2-7	.	TRBD1	TGTGCCAGCAGCCACGGACAGGGGATTCACTACGAGCAGTACTTC	CASSHGQGIHYEQYF
TRBV5-1	TRBJ2-3	few	TRBD2	TGCGCCAGCAGCTTCCATAGACTAGCGTCAACTCCAGATACGCAGTATTTT	CASSFHRLASTPDTQYF
TRBV4-1	TRBJ2-5	.	TRBD2	TGCGCCAGCAGCCAAGGGACTAGCGGGGGGGTTGAGACCCAGTACTTC	CASSQGTSGGVETQYF
TRBV10-1	TRBJ2-1	.	TRBD2	TGCGCCAGCAGTGATCTCGGGAGGGCCAATGAGCAGTTCTTC	CASSDLGRANEQFF
TRBV9	TRBJ2-1	.	TRBD2	TGTGCCAGCAGGGCGGGAGCGGGCAATGAGCAGTTCTTC	CASRAGAGNEQFF
TRBV27	TRBJ2-7	.	TRBD2	TGTGCCAGCAGTTTATCGGCACTAGCGGGGATATACGAGCAGTACTTC	CASSLSALAGIYEQYF
TRBV5-1	TRBJ1-2	.	TRBD1	TGCGCCAGCAGCTCGGGGACAGGGTCCTACACCTTC	CASSSGTGSYTF
TRBV2	TRBJ1-2	.	TRBD1	TGTGCCAGCAGTTGGACAGGGCCAAACTATGGCTACACCTTC	CASSWTGPNYGYTF
TRBV18	TRBJ1-5	.	.	TGTGCCAGCTCACGCCTTCCGGACAGATACACTCAGCCCCAGCATTTT	CASSRLPDRYTQPQHF
TRBV5-1	TRBJ2-5	once	.	TGCGCCAGCAGCTTGGGACAGAGAAAAGAGACCCAGTACTTC	CASSLGQRKETQYF
TRBV9	TRBJ2-7	.	.	TGTGCCAGCAGCCCCACCCGACTCAGCTCCTACGAGCAGTACTTC	CASSPTRLSSYEQYF
TRBV3-1/TRBV3-2	TRBJ2-3	few	.	TGTGCCAGCAGCCCTGGGCCCAGCCGGAGCACAGATACGCAGTATTTT	CASSPGPSRSTDTQYF
TRBV3-1/TRBV3-2	TRBJ1-5	.	.	TGTGCCAGCAGCAAAGACAGGAATCAGCCCCAGCATTTT	CASSKDRNQPQHF
TRBV18	TRBJ1-4	.	.	TGTGCCAGCTCACCCCAACTCGGTGAAAAACTGTTTTTT	CASSPQLGEKLFF
TRBV14	TRBJ1-2	.	.	TGTGCCAGCAGCCAAGTTCCCTGGGGGGTCTATAATGGCTACACCTTC	CASSQVPWGVYNGYTF
TRBV12-2	TRBJ1-6	.	.	TGTGCAAGTCGCCCCCCCGTCGCGGGGAATTCGGATTCACCCCTCCACTTT	CASRPPVAGNSDSPLHF
TRBV29-1	TRBJ1-5	.	TRBD1	TGCAGCGCCGGACAGGGGGATCAGCCCCAGCATTTT	CSAGQGDQPQHF
TRBV6-2/TRBV6-3	TRBJ2-5	.	TRBD1	TGTGCCAGCAGCCCCGGGACAGGGGAGACCCAGTACTTC	CASSPGTGETQYF
TRBV4-1	TRBJ1-4	.	.	TGCGCCAGCAGCCAAGGGGAGGACATTTATGAAAAACTGTTTTTT	CASSQGEDIYEKLFF
TRBV5-1	TRBJ2-7	.	TRBD1	TGCGCCAGCAGCTTGGCCTCCGGGACAGGAGCCTCCTACGAGCAGTACTTC	CASSLASGTGASYEQYF
TRBV3-1/TRBV3-2	TRBJ2-3	once	.	TGTGCCAGCAGCCAAGACTGGACGGGAGTCTATACAGATACGCAGTATTTT	CASSQDWTGVYTDTQYF
TRBV10-3	TRBJ1-4	.	TRBD1	TGTGCCATCAGTTCGACAGGGGGAAATGAAAAACTGTTTTTT	CAISSTGGNEKLFF
TRBV10-2	TRBJ1-1	.	.	TGCGCCAGCTTGAGGGGGACGAACACTGAAGCTTTCTTT	CASLRGTNTEAFF
TRBV6-5	TRBJ1-4	.	.	TGTGCCAGCAGTTACTCGGGGGCCGGAGATGAAAAACTGTTTTTT	CASSYSGAGDEKLFF
TRBV2	TRBJ1-3	.	.	TGTGCCAGCACCACAGGGCCCTCTTCTGGAAACACCATATATTTT	CASTTGPSSGNTIYF
TRBV5-1	TRBJ1-2	.	.	TGCGCCAGCAGCTTTACCACCGACAGGAACTATGGCTACACCTTC	CASSFTTDRNYGYTF
TRBV14	TRBJ2-3	.	TRBD2	TGTGCCAGCAGCCAAGACGGGACTAGGTTGGCAGATACGCAGTATTTT	CASSQDGTRLADTQYF
TRBV9	TRBJ1-1	.	TRBD1	TGTGCCAGCAGCGAGATAGACAGGGGGCTCACTGAAGCTTTCTTT	CASSEIDRGLTEAFF
TRBV5-4	TRBJ2-2	few	TRBD2	TGTGCCAGCAGCCCAGCGGGACTAGCGGGAGTCACCGGGGAGCTGTTTTTT	CASSPAGLAGVTGELFF
TRBV6-5	TRBJ2-7	.	.	TGTGCCAGCAGTAAGACAGGAACCCTAAGTAGGGAGCAGTACTTC	CASSKTGTLSREQYF
TRBV20-1	TRBJ2-1	.	TRBD2	TGCAGTGCTAGTGGGACTAGCGACTACAATGAGCAGTTCTTC	CSASGTSDYNEQFF
TRBV7-3	TRBJ2-2	.	TRBD1	TGTGCCAGCAGCCCGGACAGGGGGGACACCGGGGAGCTGTTTTTT	CASSPDRGDTGELFF
TRBV6-5	TRBJ1-1	.	.	TGTGCCAGCAGTTACTCTCAGGGTCGAAACACTGAAGCTTTCTTT	CASSYSQGRNTEAFF
TRBV25-1	TRBJ2-1	.	.	TGTGCCAGCACCCAAGGTACTAGCTGGAATGAGCAGTTCTTC	CASTQGTSWNEQFF
TRBV3-1/TRBV3-2	TRBJ1-5	once	.	TGTGCCAGCAGCCAAGATCTCGGGACACCACAGCATTTT	CASSQDLGTPQHF
TRBV7-9	TRBJ2-3	.	TRBD2	TGTGCCAGCAGCTCAAGGACTAGCGGTGTTAGCACAGATACGCAGTATTTT	CASSSRTSGVSTDTQYF
TRBV20-1	TRBJ2-7	.	TRBD2	TGCAGTGCTAGTGGTAGCGGGAGTTCCTACGAGCAGTACTTC	CSASGSGSSYEQYF
TRBV3-1/TRBV3-2	TRBJ1-1	.	TRBD1	TGTGCCAGCAGCTGGGGGACAGCCGAGAACACTGAAGCTTTCTTT	CASSWGTAENTEAFF
TRBV4-2	TRBJ2-7	once	TRBD2	TGTGCCAGCAGCCAAGATAGGGGGACTAGCGGGATCCAATACGAGCAGTACTTC	CASSQDRGTSGIQYEQYF
TRBV5-1	TRBJ2-5	.	.	TGCGCCAGCAGCTCTATCTCCGGGGAGACCCAGTACTTC	CASSSISGETQYF
TRBV27	TRBJ2-1	.	TRBD2	TGTGCCAGCAAGCGGGGGAGCTCCTACAATGAGCAGTTCTTC	CASKRGSSYNEQFF
TRBV20-1	TRBJ1-5	.	.	TGCAGTGCTATTTCCGATCAGCCCCAGCATTTT	CSAISDQPQHF
TRBV5-4	TRBJ1-2	once	TRBD1	TGTGCCAGCAGTTTTGACAGGGGCAACTATGGCTACACCTTC	CASSFDRGNYGYTF
TRBV7-9	TRBJ1-4	.	TRBD1	TGTGCCAGCAGCTTAGGGACACAGGGGGCAACTAATGAAAAACTGTTTTTT	CASSLGTQGATNEKLFF
TRBV5-1	TRBJ2-2	.	.	TGCGCCAGCAGCTTGGGGCAGGGGCACCGGGAGCTGTTTTTT	CASSLGQGHRELFF
TRBV19	TRBJ1-4	.	TRBD1	TGTGCCAGTAGTGGGCTACAGGGGGCGCATGAAAAACTGTTTTTT	CASSGLQGAHEKLFF
TRBV15	TRBJ1-1	.	.	TGTGCCACCAGCAGAGTGCGGGACGAGGACACTGAAGCTTTCTTT	CATSRVRDEDTEAFF
TRBV7-2	TRBJ2-2	once	.	TGTGCCAGCAGACGTAGCTCAGGGTTTCCGAACACCGGGGAGCTGTTTTTT	CASRRSSGFPNTGELFF
TRBV5-6	TRBJ1-1	.	TRBD1	TGTGCCAGCAGCTCAGTACCGGGACAGGGTATGGAAGCTTTCTTT	CASSSVPGQGMEAFF
TRBV3-1/TRBV3-2	TRBJ2-1	.	TRBD2	TGTGCCAGCAGCCCGCAAGGGACTAGCGGGAGAGGGGCCTACAATGAGCAGTTCTTC	CASSPQGTSGRGAYNEQFF
TRBV12-5	TRBJ1-4	.	.	TGTGCTAGTGGTTTGCCCCGACAGGCGAGGACTGAAAAACTGTTTTTT	CASGLPRQARTEKLFF
TRBV10-3	TRBJ1-5	.	.	TGTGCCGTCCGGGGGATGAATCAGCCCCAGCATTTT	CAVRGMNQPQHF
TRBV24-1	TRBJ2-1	.	.	TGTGCCACCAGTGATTCCAAACAGGGATCCTACAATGAGCAGTTCTTC	CATSDSKQGSYNEQFF
TRBV5-6	TRBJ2-5	.	.	TGTGCCAGCAGCTTGACAGGGAAGACCCAGTACTTC	CASSLTGKTQYF
TRBV18	TRBJ2-3	.	.	TGTGCCAGCTCACCACTCGGGCTAGGACTCACAGATACGCAGTATTTT	CASSPLGLGLTDTQYF
TRBV7-2	TRBJ1-6	few	.	TGTGCCAGCAGCCCTAGGACTGACTCTTCACCCCTCCACTTT	CASSPRTDSSPLHF
TRBV5-1	TRBJ2-5	.	TRBD2	TGCGCCAGCAGCTTGGGGACTAGCGGACCCGTCGGTGAGACCCAGTACTTC	CASSLGTSGPVGETQYF